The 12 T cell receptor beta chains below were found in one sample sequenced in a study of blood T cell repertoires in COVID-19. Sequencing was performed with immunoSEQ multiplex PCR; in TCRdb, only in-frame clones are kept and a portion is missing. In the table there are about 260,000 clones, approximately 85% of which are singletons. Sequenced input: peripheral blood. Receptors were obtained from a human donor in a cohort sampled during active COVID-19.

CDR3 sequence: CASSELEGSEQPQHF. The CDR3 DNA reads TGTGCCAGCAGTGAATTGGAGGGATCAGAACAGCCCCAGCATTTT. The gene calls are TRBV25-1 and TRBJ1-5; D gene uncertain. The CDR3 totals 15 residues. Germline values: CDR1 MGHDK, CDR2 SYGVNS. V was pared by 1 base and J by 7 bases, with 14 bases between.

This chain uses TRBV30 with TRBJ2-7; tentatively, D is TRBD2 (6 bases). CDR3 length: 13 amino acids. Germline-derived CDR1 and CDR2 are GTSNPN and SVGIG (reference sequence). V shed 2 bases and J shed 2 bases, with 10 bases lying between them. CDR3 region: CAWSPGGPYEQYF. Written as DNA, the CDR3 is TGTGCCTGGAGTCCCGGGGGTCCCTACGAGCAGTACTTC.

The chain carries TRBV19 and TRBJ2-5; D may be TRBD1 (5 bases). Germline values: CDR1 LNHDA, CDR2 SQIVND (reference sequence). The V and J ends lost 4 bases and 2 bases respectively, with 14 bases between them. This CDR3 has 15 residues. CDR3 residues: CASSNQGPWQETQYF. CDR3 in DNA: TGTGCCAGTAGTAATCAGGGCCCCTGGCAAGAGACCCAGTACTTC.

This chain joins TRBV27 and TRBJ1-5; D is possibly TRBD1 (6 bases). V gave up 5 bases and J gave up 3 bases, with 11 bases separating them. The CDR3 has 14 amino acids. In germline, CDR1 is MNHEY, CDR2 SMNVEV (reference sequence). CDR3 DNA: TGTGCCAGCAGTCTAGGGACATCCAATCAGCCCCAGCATTTT. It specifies CASSLGTSNQPQHF.

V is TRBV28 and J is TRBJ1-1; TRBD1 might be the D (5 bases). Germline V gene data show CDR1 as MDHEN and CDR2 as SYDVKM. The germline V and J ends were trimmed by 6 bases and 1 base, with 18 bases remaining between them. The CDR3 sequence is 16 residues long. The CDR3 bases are TGTGCCAGCAGCGCTACTCCCGGGACTCCGAACACTGAAGCTTTCTTT. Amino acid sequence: CASSATPGTPNTEAFF.

CDR3 residues: CASSPGVSGANVLTF. CDR3 nucleotide sequence: TGCGCCAGCAGCCCAGGGGTATCTGGGGCCAACGTCCTGACTTTC. The V call is TRBV5-1, the J call TRBJ2-6, with D tentatively TRBD1 (6 bases). The germline CDR1 and CDR2 sequences are SGHRS and YFSETQ. V was trimmed by 4 bases and J by 1 base, leaving 9 bases between them. The CDR3 runs to 15 residues.

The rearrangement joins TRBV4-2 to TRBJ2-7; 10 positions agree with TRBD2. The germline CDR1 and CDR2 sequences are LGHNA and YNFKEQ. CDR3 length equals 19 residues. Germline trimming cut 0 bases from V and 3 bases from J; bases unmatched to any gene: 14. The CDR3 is CASSQEGGTSGNIFYEQYF. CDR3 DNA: TGTGCCAGCAGCCAAGAGGGGGGAACTAGCGGGAATATTTTCTACGAGCAGTACTTC.

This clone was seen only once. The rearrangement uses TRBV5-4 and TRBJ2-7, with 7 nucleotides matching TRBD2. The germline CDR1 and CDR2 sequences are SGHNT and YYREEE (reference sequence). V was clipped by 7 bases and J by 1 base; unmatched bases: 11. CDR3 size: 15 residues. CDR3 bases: TGTGCCAGCTCCGCAGCGGGACCATCTTCCTACGAGCAGTACTTC. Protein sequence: CASSAAGPSSYEQYF.

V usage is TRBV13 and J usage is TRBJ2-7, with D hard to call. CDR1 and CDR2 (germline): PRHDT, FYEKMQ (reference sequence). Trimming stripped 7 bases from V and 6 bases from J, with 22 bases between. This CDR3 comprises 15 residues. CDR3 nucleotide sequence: TGTGCCAGCACCCCCCCCCGGCAGGTGGCCCTCGAGCAGTACTTC. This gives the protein CASTPPRQVALEQYF.

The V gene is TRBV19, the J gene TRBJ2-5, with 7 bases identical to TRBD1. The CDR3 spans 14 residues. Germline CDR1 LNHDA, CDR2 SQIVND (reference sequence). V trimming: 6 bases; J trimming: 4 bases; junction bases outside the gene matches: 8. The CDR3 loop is CASRQTGKGETQYF. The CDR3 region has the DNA TGTGCCAGTAGGCAGACAGGGAAGGGAGAGACCCAGTACTTC.

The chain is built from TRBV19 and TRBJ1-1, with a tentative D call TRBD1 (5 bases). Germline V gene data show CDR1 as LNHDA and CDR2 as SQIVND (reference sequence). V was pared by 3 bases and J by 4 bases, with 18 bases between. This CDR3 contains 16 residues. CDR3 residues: CASSMGGIHSLTEAFF. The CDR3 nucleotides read TGTGCCAGTAGTATGGGGGGGATCCATAGTCTCACTGAAGCTTTCTTT.

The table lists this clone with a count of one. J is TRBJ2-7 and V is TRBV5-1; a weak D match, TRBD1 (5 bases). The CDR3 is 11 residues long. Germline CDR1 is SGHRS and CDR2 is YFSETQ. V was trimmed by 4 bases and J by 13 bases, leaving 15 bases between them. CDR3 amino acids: CASSNQGSNYF. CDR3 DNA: TGCGCCAGCAGCAACCAGGGTTCAAACTACTTC.